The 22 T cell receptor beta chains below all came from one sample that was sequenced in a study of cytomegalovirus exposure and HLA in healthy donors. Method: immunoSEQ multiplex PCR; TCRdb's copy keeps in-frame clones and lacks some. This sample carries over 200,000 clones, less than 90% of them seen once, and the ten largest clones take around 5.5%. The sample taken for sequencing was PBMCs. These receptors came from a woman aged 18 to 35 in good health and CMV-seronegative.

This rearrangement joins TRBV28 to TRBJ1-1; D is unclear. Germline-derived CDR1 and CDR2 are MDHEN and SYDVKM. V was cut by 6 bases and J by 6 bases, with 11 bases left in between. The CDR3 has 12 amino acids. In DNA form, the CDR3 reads TGTGCCAGCAGGCCCCAAGGGTCTGAAGCTTTCTTT. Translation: CASRPQGSEAFF.

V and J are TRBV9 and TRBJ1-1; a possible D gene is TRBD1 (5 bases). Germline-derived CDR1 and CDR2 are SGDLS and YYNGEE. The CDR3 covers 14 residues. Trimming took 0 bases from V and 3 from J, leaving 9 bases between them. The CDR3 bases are TGTGCCAGCAGCGTAGTACGGGGCTACACTGAAGCTTTCTTT. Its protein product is CASSVVRGYTEAFF.

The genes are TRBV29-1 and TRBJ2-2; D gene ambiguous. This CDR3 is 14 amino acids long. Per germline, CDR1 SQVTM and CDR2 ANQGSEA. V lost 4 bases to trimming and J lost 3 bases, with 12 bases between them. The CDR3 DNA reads TGCAGCGTTGTTTTACACCTGGACACCGGGGAGCTGTTTTTT. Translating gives CSVVLHLDTGELFF.

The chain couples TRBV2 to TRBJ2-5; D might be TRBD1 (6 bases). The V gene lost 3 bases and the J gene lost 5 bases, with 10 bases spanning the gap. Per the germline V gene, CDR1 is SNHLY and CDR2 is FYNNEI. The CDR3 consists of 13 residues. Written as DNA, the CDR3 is TGTGCCAGCAGTGAGGGGGCCAGGGAGACCCAGTACTTC. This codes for CASSEGARETQYF.

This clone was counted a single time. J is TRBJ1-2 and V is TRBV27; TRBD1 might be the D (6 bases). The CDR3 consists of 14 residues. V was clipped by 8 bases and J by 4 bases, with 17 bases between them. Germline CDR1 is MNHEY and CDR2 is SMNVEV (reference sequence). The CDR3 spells CASRAAGVGYGYTF. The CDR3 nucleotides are TGTGCCAGCCGCGCCGCAGGGGTCGGCTATGGCTACACCTTC.

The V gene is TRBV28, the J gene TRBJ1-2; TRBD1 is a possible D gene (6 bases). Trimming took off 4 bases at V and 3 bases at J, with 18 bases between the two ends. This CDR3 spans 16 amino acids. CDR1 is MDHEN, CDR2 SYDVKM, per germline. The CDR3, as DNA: TGTGCCAGCAGTTACCCCAACAGGGTTCAACACTATGGCTACACCTTC. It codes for CASSYPNRVQHYGYTF.

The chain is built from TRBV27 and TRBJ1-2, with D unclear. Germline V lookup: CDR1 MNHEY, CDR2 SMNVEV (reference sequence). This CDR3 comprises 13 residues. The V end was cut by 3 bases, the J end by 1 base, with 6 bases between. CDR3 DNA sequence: TGTGCCAGCAGTTTGCAGAGTAACTATGGCTACACCTTC. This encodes CASSLQSNYGYTF.

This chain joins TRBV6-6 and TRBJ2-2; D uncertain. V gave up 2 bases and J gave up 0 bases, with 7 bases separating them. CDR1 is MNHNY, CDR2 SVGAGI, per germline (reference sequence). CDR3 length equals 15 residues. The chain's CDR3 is CASSYEAANTGELFF. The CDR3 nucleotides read TGTGCCAGCAGTTACGAGGCGGCGAACACCGGGGAGCTGTTTTTT.

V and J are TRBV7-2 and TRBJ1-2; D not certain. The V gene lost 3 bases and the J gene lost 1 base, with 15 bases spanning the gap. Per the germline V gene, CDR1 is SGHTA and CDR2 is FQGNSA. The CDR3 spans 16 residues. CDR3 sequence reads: CASSFTWRTINYGYTF. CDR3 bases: TGTGCCAGCAGCTTTACGTGGCGGACGATTAACTATGGCTACACCTTC.

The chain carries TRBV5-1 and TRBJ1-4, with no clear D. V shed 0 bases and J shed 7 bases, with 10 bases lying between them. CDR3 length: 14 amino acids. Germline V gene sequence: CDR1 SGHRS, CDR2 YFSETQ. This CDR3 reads CASSLGQAVEKLFF. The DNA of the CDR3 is TGCGCCAGCAGCTTGGGGCAGGCCGTTGAAAAACTGTTTTTT.

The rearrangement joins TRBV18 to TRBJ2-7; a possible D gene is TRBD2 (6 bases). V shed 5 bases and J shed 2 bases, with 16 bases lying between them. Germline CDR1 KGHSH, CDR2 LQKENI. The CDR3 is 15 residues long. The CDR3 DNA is TGTGCCAGCTCATATACGGGACTGAACACCTACGAGCAGTACTTC. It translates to CASSYTGLNTYEQYF.

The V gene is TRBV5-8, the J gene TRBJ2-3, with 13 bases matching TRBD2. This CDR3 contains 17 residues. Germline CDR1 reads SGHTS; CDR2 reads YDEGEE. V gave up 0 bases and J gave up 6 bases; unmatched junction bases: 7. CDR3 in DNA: TGTGCCAGCAGCTTGGCTCTACTAGCGGGGGGGCCGGATACGCAGTATTTT. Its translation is CASSLALLAGGPDTQYF.

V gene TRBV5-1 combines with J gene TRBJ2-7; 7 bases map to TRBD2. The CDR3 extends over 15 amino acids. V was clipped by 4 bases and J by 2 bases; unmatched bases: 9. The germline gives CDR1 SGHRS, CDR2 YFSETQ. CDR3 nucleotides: TGCGCCAGCAGCCCTGGGAGCGGGACTACCTACGAGCAGTACTTC. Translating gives CASSPGSGTTYEQYF.

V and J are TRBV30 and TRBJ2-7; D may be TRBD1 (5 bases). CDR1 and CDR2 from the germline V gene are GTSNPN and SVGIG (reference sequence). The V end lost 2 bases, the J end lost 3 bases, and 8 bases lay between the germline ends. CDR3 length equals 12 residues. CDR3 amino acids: CAWSPQGYEQYF. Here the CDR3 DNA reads TGTGCCTGGAGTCCCCAGGGCTACGAGCAGTACTTC.

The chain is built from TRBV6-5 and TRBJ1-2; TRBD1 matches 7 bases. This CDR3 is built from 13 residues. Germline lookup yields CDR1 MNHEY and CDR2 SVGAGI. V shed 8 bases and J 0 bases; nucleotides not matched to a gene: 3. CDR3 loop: CASRGQANYGYTF. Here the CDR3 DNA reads TGTGCCAGCCGCGGACAGGCTAACTATGGCTACACCTTC.

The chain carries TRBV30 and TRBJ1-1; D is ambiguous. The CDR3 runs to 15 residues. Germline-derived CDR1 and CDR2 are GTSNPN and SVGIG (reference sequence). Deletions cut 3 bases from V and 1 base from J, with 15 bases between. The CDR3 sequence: CAWRNSDRKNTEAFF. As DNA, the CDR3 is TGTGCCTGGAGAAACAGCGATCGTAAGAACACTGAAGCTTTCTTT.

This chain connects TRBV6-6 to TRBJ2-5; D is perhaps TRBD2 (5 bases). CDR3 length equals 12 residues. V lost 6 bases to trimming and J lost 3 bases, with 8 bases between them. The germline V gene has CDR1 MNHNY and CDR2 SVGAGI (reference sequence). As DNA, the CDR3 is TGTGCCAGCAGCCTAGCCGAAGAGACCCAGTACTTC. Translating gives CASSLAEETQYF.

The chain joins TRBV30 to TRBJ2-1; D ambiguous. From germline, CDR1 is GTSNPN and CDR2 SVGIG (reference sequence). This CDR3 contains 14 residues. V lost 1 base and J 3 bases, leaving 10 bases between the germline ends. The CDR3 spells CAWSGAGLYNEQFF. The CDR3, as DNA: TGTGCCTGGAGTGGGGCCGGGCTCTACAATGAGCAGTTCTTC. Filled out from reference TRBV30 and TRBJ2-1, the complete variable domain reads SQTIHQWPATLVQPVGSPLSLECTVEGTSNPNLYWYRQAAGRGLQLLFYSVGIGQISSEVPQNLSASRPQDRQFILSSKKLLLSDSGFYLCAWSGAGLYNEQFFGPGTRLTVL.

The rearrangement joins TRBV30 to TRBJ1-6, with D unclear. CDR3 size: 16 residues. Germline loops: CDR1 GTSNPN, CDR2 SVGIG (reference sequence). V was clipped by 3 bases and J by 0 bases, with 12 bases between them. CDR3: CAWRTGASSYNSPLHF. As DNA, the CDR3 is TGTGCCTGGAGAACGGGAGCGAGCTCCTATAATTCACCCCTCCACTTT.

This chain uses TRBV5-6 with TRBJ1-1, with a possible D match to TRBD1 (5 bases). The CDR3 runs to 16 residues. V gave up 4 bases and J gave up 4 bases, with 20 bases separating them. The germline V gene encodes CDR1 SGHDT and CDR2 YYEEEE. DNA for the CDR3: TGTGCCAGCAGCGCGCTGATTAATTACGGGGGCACTGAAGCTTTCTTT. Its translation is CASSALINYGGTEAFF.

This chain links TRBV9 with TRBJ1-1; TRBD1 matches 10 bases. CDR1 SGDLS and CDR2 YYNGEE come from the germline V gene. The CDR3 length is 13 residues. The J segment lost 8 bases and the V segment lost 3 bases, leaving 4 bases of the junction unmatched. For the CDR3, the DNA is TGTGCCAGCAGCGCACCGGGACAGGGGGAAGCTTTCTTT. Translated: CASSAPGQGEAFF.

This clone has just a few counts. CDR3 nucleotides: TGTGCCAGCAGCGTTGAACGGGATGGTTACGAGCAGTACTTC. Translation: CASSVERDGYEQYF. The V gene is TRBV9, the J gene TRBJ2-7, with D possibly being TRBD2 (5 bases). The CDR3 consists of 14 residues. The V end was cut by 2 bases, the J end by 4 bases, with 13 bases between. The germline V gene has CDR1 SGDLS and CDR2 YYNGEE.